What follows are 29 T cell receptor beta chains derived from one specimen sequenced in a study of blood T cell repertoires in COVID-19. The repertoire was sequenced with immunoSEQ multiplex PCR; TCRdb's copy has only in-frame clones and lacks some. This table has more than 95,000 clones, approximately 81% appearing once. Sample: peripheral blood. The source is a man aged 55 to 70 with acute or convalescent COVID-19.

J is TRBJ2-3 and V is TRBV28; 9 bases are a match to TRBD2. The CDR3 contains 17 residues. After removal of 5 bases from V and 0 bases from J, the junction contained 9 bases not matched to a gene. CDR1 and CDR2 (germline): MDHEN, SYDVKM. As DNA, the CDR3 is TGTGCCAGCAGTCCCCCGTCTAGCGGGGCTAGCACAGATACGCAGTATTTT. Translation gives CASSPPSSGASTDTQYF. The full variable domain, completed using reference TRBV28 and TRBJ2-3, is DVKVTQSSRYLVKRTGEKVFLECVQDMDHENMFWYRQDPGLGLRLIYFSYDVKMKEKGDIPEGYSVSREKKERFSLILESASTNQTSMYLCASSPPSSGASTDTQYFGPGTRLTVL.

This clone was observed a handful of times. This chain joins TRBV7-9 and TRBJ1-3; tentative D call: TRBD1 (6 bases). The CDR3 extends over 14 amino acids. Germline V gene lookup returns CDR1 SEHNR and CDR2 FQNEAQ (reference sequence). Trimming stripped 4 bases from V and 2 bases from J, with 9 bases between. The CDR3 coding sequence is TGTGCCAGCAGCTACACAGGGACTGGAAACACCATATATTTT. Protein: CASSYTGTGNTIYF.

V and J are TRBV3-1 (or the pseudogene TRBV3-2) and TRBJ1-2; 7 bases fit TRBD1. Looked up from germline, CDR1 is LGHDT and CDR2 is YNNKEL (reference sequence). This CDR3 is built from 14 residues. The V segment lost 1 base and the J segment 5 bases; nucleotides outside the gene matches: 4. Here the CDR3 DNA reads TGTGCCAGCAGCCAAGGGCGACAGGGATATGGCTACACCTTC. Its translation is CASSQGRQGYGYTF.

The chain is built from TRBV5-1 and TRBJ1-5; 10 bases are a match to TRBD1. CDR3 size: 14 residues. Per the germline V gene, CDR1 is SGHRS and CDR2 is YFSETQ. The trim removed 4 bases at V and 5 bases at J, leaving 3 bases unmatched. The CDR3 loop reads CASSTGTGDQPQHF. The CDR3 region has the DNA TGCGCCAGCAGCACCGGGACAGGGGATCAGCCCCAGCATTTT.

The chain has TRBV19 and TRBJ2-5; 8 nucleotides line up with TRBD1. The CDR3 loop spans 15 amino acids. CDR1 is LNHDA and CDR2 is SQIVND in the germline V gene (reference sequence). Trimming took 4 bases from V and 2 from J; bases not matched to a gene: 6. The CDR3 here is CASSRTGLTQETQYF. The DNA for the CDR3 is TGTGCCAGTAGTAGGACAGGGCTAACTCAAGAGACCCAGTACTTC. The full variable domain, in which reference TRBV19 and TRBJ2-5 provide the parts outside the CDR3, is DGGITQSPKYLFRKEGQNVTLSCEQNLNHDAMYWYRQDPGQGLRLIYYSQIVNDFQKGDIAEGYSVSREKKESFPLTVTSAQKNPTAFYLCASSRTGLTQETQYFGPGTRLLVL.

This chain connects TRBV6-5 to TRBJ2-3; TRBD1 aligns across 10 bases. Germline V gene lookup returns CDR1 MNHEY and CDR2 SVGAGI. The CDR3 runs 15 residues. V shed 3 bases, J shed 7 bases, and the junction held 7 bases outside the gene matches. The CDR3 loop reads CASSYDRGLEYTQYF. The DNA of the CDR3 is TGTGCCAGCAGTTATGACAGGGGGCTCGAGTATACGCAGTATTTT.

The chain uses TRBV6-1 and TRBJ2-2; 9 bases are shared with TRBD1. Germline V CDR1 and CDR2: MNHNS, SASEGT. Trimming cost V 7 bases and J 6 bases; bases outside gene matches: 9. The CDR3 runs 15 residues. The CDR3 is CASNPGQGLSGELFF. For the CDR3, the DNA is TGTGCCAGCAACCCGGGACAGGGTTTATCCGGGGAGCTGTTTTTT.

The genes are TRBV25-1 and TRBJ1-1, with D unclear. Trimming stripped 2 bases from V and 0 bases from J, with 4 bases between. The germline gives CDR1 MGHDK, CDR2 SYGVNS. The CDR3 sequence is 13 residues long. The CDR3 loop is CASSERVNTEAFF. CDR3 bases: TGTGCCAGCAGTGAAAGAGTGAACACTGAAGCTTTCTTT.

The chain links TRBV9 to TRBJ2-7, with 10 bases that match TRBD1. There are 16 residues in the CDR3. Germline V gene data show CDR1 as SGDLS and CDR2 as YYNGEE. J was trimmed by 3 bases and V by 3 bases; bases with no gene match: 9. CDR3 protein: CASSAETGTGVYEQYF. CDR3 bases: TGTGCCAGCAGCGCGGAAACCGGGACAGGGGTCTACGAGCAGTACTTC.

The chain recombines TRBV11-3 with TRBJ1-1; possible D gene TRBD1, 6 bases. CDR1 is SGHNT and CDR2 is YENEEA in the germline V gene. Trimming pared 1 base from V and 2 bases from J, leaving 11 bases between. The CDR3 consists of 15 residues. The CDR3 coding sequence is TGTGCCAGCAGCTTAGCGGCAGGGGCTAACACTGAAGCTTTCTTT. This translates into CASSLAAGANTEAFF.

The rearrangement joins TRBV7-9 to TRBJ1-1; weak D call: TRBD1 (5 bases). The CDR3 consists of 15 residues. The germline V gene encodes CDR1 SEHNR and CDR2 FQNEAQ (reference sequence). V gave up 8 bases and J gave up 1 base, with 17 bases separating them. CDR3 in amino acids: CASGAEGGWNTEAFF. The CDR3 DNA sequence: TGTGCCAGCGGGGCCGAGGGAGGTTGGAACACTGAAGCTTTCTTT.

CDR3 coding DNA: TGTGCCAGCAGTTACTCGAACCAGGGGGCGAACACTGAAGCTTTCTTT. This sequence encodes CASSYSNQGANTEAFF. The gene calls are TRBV6-5 and TRBJ1-1; 8 bases align to TRBD1. Germline CDR1 is MNHEY and CDR2 is SVGAGI. V gave up 0 bases and J gave up 1 base; unmatched junction bases: 4. This CDR3 region has 16 residues.

CDR3 region: CASSLGGGAGNTIYF. The DNA of the CDR3 is TGTGCCAGCAGCTTAGGAGGGGGCGCCGGAAACACCATATATTTT. The chain has TRBV7-9 and TRBJ1-3; 7 bases are shared with TRBD1. The CDR3 is made up of 15 amino acids. Losses at the gene ends were 1 base for V and 4 bases for J; bases not matched to a gene: 4. Germline-derived CDR1 and CDR2 are SEHNR and FQNEAQ (reference sequence). Looking up the rest from reference TRBV7-9 and TRBJ1-3 gives the full variable domain: DTGVSQNPRHKITKRGQNVTFRCDPISEHNRLYWYRQTLGQGPEFLTYFQNEAQLEKSRLLSDRFSAERPKGSFSTLEIQRTEQGDSAMYLCASSLGGGAGNTIYFGEGSWLTVV.

V and J are TRBV5-3 and TRBJ1-5, with D uncertain. TRBV5-3 is an ORF, with its function uncertain. This CDR3 is 18 amino acids long. V lost 0 bases, J lost 4 bases, and 20 bases lay in between. CDR3 DNA: TGTGCCAGAAGCTTGGATCCAGGCGTCCGGATCTTAAATCAGCCCCAGCATTTT. It specifies CARSLDPGVRILNQPQHF.

In its sample, this clone was seen a few times. The J gene is TRBJ1-3, the V gene TRBV6-5; D unresolved. Per germline, CDR1 MNHEY and CDR2 SVGAGI. V gave up 6 bases and J gave up 4 bases, with 10 bases separating them. The CDR3 is 13 residues long. Written as DNA, the CDR3 is TGTGCCAGCAGCAACGACTGGGGAAACACCATATATTTT. Protein product: CASSNDWGNTIYF.

The rearrangement uses TRBV2 and TRBJ2-7, with a tentative D call TRBD1 (6 bases). Trimming shortened V by 7 bases and J by 6 bases, and 19 bases separated the two germline ends. This CDR3 contains 14 residues. Germline V gene lookup returns CDR1 SNHLY and CDR2 FYNNEI. CDR3 coding DNA: TGTGCCAGCACCTATATAGCACAGGGCGGCGAGCAGTACTTC. Amino acids: CASTYIAQGGEQYF.

This clone was observed once. The chain links TRBV19 to TRBJ1-2; 7 bases agree with TRBD1. CDR1 is LNHDA, CDR2 SQIVND, per germline (reference sequence). V trimming: 6 bases; J trimming: 0 bases; junction bases outside the gene matches: 13. CDR3 length: 17 residues. The CDR3 nucleotides are TGTGCCAGTAGGCGACCGGGACAGAGGGGAACTAACTATGGCTACACCTTC. Translation: CASRRPGQRGTNYGYTF.

V usage is TRBV7-2 and J usage is TRBJ1-2, with TRBD1 identical over 8 bases. With V trimmed by 5 bases and J by 4 bases, 9 bases remained unmatched. This CDR3 comprises 15 residues. CDR1 is SGHTA, CDR2 FQGNSA, per germline. CDR3 sequence reads: CASSPGQGQTYGYTF. The CDR3 DNA reads TGTGCCAGCAGCCCAGGACAGGGTCAGACCTATGGCTACACCTTC.

The chain joins TRBV7-2 to TRBJ1-1; D is possibly TRBD1 (5 bases). Trimming removed 3 bases from V and 1 base from J, with 12 bases in between. The germline V gene has CDR1 SGHTA and CDR2 FQGNSA. This CDR3 has 15 amino acids. The CDR3 DNA is TGTGCCAGCAGCTTCTCTGGACACCGGAACACTGAAGCTTTCTTT. Its protein product is CASSFSGHRNTEAFF.

V usage is TRBV15 and J usage is TRBJ2-1, with D tentatively TRBD1 (5 bases). Germline V gives CDR1 LNHNV, CDR2 YYDKDF (reference sequence). This CDR3 region has 13 residues. Trimming shortened V by 0 bases and J by 8 bases, and 8 bases separated the two germline ends. The CDR3 protein is CATSRDTGDEQFF. Here the CDR3 DNA reads TGTGCCACCAGCAGAGACACAGGAGATGAGCAGTTCTTC.

This rearrangement joins TRBV30 to TRBJ2-6, with 9 bases identical to TRBD1. This CDR3 has 18 amino acids. Germline V gene data show CDR1 as GTSNPN and CDR2 as SVGIG (reference sequence). The ends lost 1 base at V and 6 bases at J; junction bases unmatched: 13. The DNA of the CDR3 is TGTGCCTGGAGTGCAAAGGACAGGGGAGAGGCTGTGGCCAACGTCCTGACTTTC. Translated: CAWSAKDRGEAVANVLTF. The entire variable domain, with the rest obtained from reference TRBV30 and TRBJ2-6, is as follows: SQTIHQWPATLVQPVGSPLSLECTVEGTSNPNLYWYRQAAGRGLQLLFYSVGIGQISSEVPQNLSASRPQDRQFILSSKKLLLSDSGFYLCAWSAKDRGEAVANVLTFGAGSRLTVL.

The chain links TRBV18 to TRBJ1-1; possibly TRBD1 for D (6 bases). Looked up from germline, CDR1 is KGHSH and CDR2 is LQKENI. The CDR3 totals 13 residues. Trimming left V 2 bases short and J 4 bases short, with 8 bases between. The CDR3 spells CASSPKGGTEAFF. The DNA for the CDR3 is TGTGCCAGCTCACCAAAAGGGGGCACTGAAGCTTTCTTT.

The chain links TRBV30 to TRBJ1-2; 11 nucleotides line up with TRBD1. The trim removed 3 bases at V and 7 bases at J, leaving 1 base unmatched. Germline V lookup: CDR1 GTSNPN, CDR2 SVGIG (reference sequence). This CDR3 region has 12 residues. The CDR3 loop is CAWRDRGLGYTF. The DNA for the CDR3 is TGTGCCTGGAGGGACAGGGGGCTTGGCTACACCTTC.

V usage is TRBV7-8 and J usage is TRBJ1-1, with D tentatively TRBD1 (5 bases). CDR1 and CDR2 from the germline V gene are SGHVS and FQNEAQ. The CDR3 sequence is 16 residues long. Trimming took off 0 bases at V and 2 bases at J, with 13 bases between the two ends. The chain's CDR3 is CASSLARIGDNTEAFF. As DNA, the CDR3 is TGTGCCAGCAGCTTAGCGCGTATAGGGGATAACACTGAAGCTTTCTTT. Full variable domain (missing parts from reference TRBV7-8 and TRBJ1-1): GAGVSQSPRYKVAKRGQDVALRCDPISGHVSLFWYQQALGQGPEFLTYFQNEAQLDKSGLPSDRFFAERPEGSVSTLKIQRTQQEDSAVYLCASSLARIGDNTEAFFGQGTRLTVV.

The chain has TRBV18 and TRBJ1-1, with 11 bases fitting TRBD1. The V segment lost 2 bases and the J segment 5 bases; nucleotides outside the gene matches: 7. Looked up from germline, CDR1 is KGHSH and CDR2 is LQKENI. CDR3 size: 16 residues. The CDR3 nucleotides read TGTGCCAGCTCACCAGGACAGGGGGCAATTGGGACTGAAGCTTTCTTT. Translation: CASSPGQGAIGTEAFF.

This chain links TRBV6-4 with TRBJ1-1; D remains unclear. This CDR3 is built from 15 residues. V lost 0 bases and J 4 bases, leaving 12 bases between the germline ends. CDR1 and CDR2 (germline): MRHNA, SNTAGT. The CDR3 nucleotides read TGTGCCAGCAGTGACTCGGGAGGGAAAGCCACTGAAGCTTTCTTT. Its translation: CASSDSGGKATEAFF.

The J gene is TRBJ1-5, the V gene TRBV19; the D is unclear. V was clipped by 3 bases and J by 2 bases, with 8 bases between them. In germline, CDR1 is LNHDA, CDR2 SQIVND (reference sequence). This CDR3 region has 14 residues. CDR3 residues: CASSIVGGNQPQHF. CDR3 DNA: TGTGCCAGTAGTATCGTAGGAGGCAATCAGCCCCAGCATTTT.

CDR3 DNA: TGCGCCAGCAGCCAAGATCTGGCGGGACTCATCGGCACAGATACGCAGTATTTT. Its translation: CASSQDLAGLIGTDTQYF. This rearrangement joins TRBV4-3 to TRBJ2-3; weak D call: TRBD2 (6 bases). The V end lost 0 bases, the J end lost 1 base, and 17 bases lay between the germline ends. Germline CDR1 is LGHNA and CDR2 is YSLEER. This CDR3 comprises 18 residues.

This CDR3 reads CASSSTGFWNSPLHF. CDR3 coding DNA: TGTGCCAGCAGCTCTACCGGGTTTTGGAATTCACCCCTCCACTTT. The chain uses TRBV7-3 and TRBJ1-6; D unresolved. The length of the CDR3 is 15 residues. Germline CDR1 and CDR2: SGHTA and FQGTGA. V lost 4 bases and J 7 bases, leaving 14 bases between the germline ends.